Sequencing of this T cell receptor beta chain was carried out in a study of blood T cell repertoires in COVID-19. Looking at the study overall: The United States, Italy and Spain were the sources of the acute and convalescent COVID-19 samples.

V was cut by 0 bases and J by 2 bases, with 15 bases left in between. Germline loops: CDR1 SGHRS, CDR2 YFSETQ. This CDR3 region has 17 residues. This clone occurred a few times. Profiling relied on immunoSEQ multiplex PCR, and the TCRdb table lists in-frame clones only, not all of them. The data show 200,000 to 250,000 clones, 75% to 85% seen once. This receptor was identified in a woman in her seventies with COVID-19, enrolled during active disease. The V and J genes are TRBV5-1 and TRBJ2-1; possible D gene TRBD2, 6 bases. The source material was peripheral blood. Here the CDR3 reads CASSLAGGSGTYNEQFF. In DNA, the CDR3 is TGCGCCAGCAGCTTGGCCGGGGGTAGCGGCACCTACAATGAGCAGTTCTTC.